This paragraph reports one TCR beta chain. The sample comes from a study of identical twins. Each CDR3 protein is one row after TCRdb ran MiXCR on the 5' RACE reads. The sample contains fewer than 650,000 distinct CDR3 sequences, 9% to 10% of which appear only once. Germline CDR1 SGHVS, CDR2 FQNEAQ. The V end was cut by 1 base, the J end by 2 bases, with 24 bases between. The CDR3 runs to 19 residues. In addition, the sample was reused for a study of yellow fever vaccine responses in identical twins.

The rearrangement uses TRBV7-8 and TRBJ2-7; D is undetermined. The sequence came from a woman younger than 30 in good health. The source material was PBMCs. As DNA, the CDR3 is TGTGCCAGCAGCTTAGGCGTGGCGGCAGACCGCCTTAAACCCTACGAGCAGTACTTC. It encodes CASSLGVAADRLKPYEQYF.